The T cell receptor (beta chain) under discussion was sequenced for a study of shared clonotypes between healthy human individuals. Findings and caveats of the study: Only blood was sampled, and tissue TCR repertoires likely differ from blood ones.

Here immunoSEQ multiplex PCR was the method, and the copy in TCRdb shows in-frame clones only, minus some. The sample carries over a million clones, roughly 96% recorded once. The V gene's germline CDR1 is MNHEY and CDR2 SMNVEV (reference sequence). The CDR3 totals 16 residues. Trimming left V 6 bases short and J 0 bases short, with 16 bases between. A note on this clone: Antigen specificity is unknown.

The sequenced sample consisted of naive CD4+ T cells sorted from blood. The subset is: CD45RA+ positively selected. The genes are TRBV27 and TRBJ2-3; D might be TRBD1 (5 bases). The receptor was isolated from a man aged 25-45 years in good health. As DNA, the CDR3 is TGTGCCAGCAGGACAAGGGGTGAATTTAGCACAGATACGCAGTATTTT. Residues: CASRTRGEFSTDTQYF.